These 3 T cell receptor beta chains came from one sample sequenced in a study of PD-1 blockade in classical Hodgkin lymphoma. Every patient was affected by relapse after autologous stem cell transplantation, while exposure to brentuximab vedotin was not uniform. This table comes from immunoSEQ multiplex PCR, and its TCRdb copy is limited to in-frame clones, with some not included. Here the sample spans approximately 57,000 clones, approximately 90% being singletons. The source was peripheral blood mononuclear cells (PBMCs), collected before the second cycle of nivolumab. These receptor sequences come from a human donor with classical Hodgkin lymphoma.

The genes are TRBV18 and TRBJ2-2, with 7 nucleotides matching TRBD1. Trimming cost V 4 bases and J 7 bases; bases outside gene matches: 3. Germline V gene lookup returns CDR1 KGHSH and CDR2 LQKENI. The CDR3 contains 13 residues. The CDR3 DNA reads as TGTGCCAGCTCACAGGGGACAGTCGGGGAGCTGTTTTTT. Translation gives CASSQGTVGELFF.

The chain combines TRBV9 with TRBJ1-2; D uncertain. This CDR3 region has 12 residues. Germline CDR1 and CDR2: SGDLS and YYNGEE. Deletions cut 2 bases from V and 8 bases from J, with 10 bases between. CDR3 sequence reads: CASSVERNGYTF. As DNA, the CDR3 is TGTGCCAGCAGCGTTGAGAGAAACGGCTACACCTTC.

The chain combines TRBV4-2 with TRBJ2-5; 10 nucleotides align to TRBD2. This CDR3 is built from 17 residues. V lost 0 bases to trimming and J lost 5 bases; unmatched junction nucleotides: 9. Germline CDR1 reads LGHNA; CDR2 reads YNFKEQ. The CDR3 DNA sequence: TGTGCCAGCAGCCAAGATCCCGTAGCGGGGGGTCGGGAGACCCAGTACTTC. It translates to CASSQDPVAGGRETQYF.